The clone carrying this TCR beta chain was recorded many times. Its antigen is undetermined. The assay was immunoSEQ multiplex PCR, and TCRdb's table has in-frame clones only and misses some. The record shows some 12,000 clones for this sample, with no singletons present. Germline lookup yields CDR1 SEHNR and CDR2 FQNEAQ (reference sequence). This CDR3 is built from 14 residues. V was clipped by 4 bases and J by 0 bases, with 8 bases between them. Cyclophosphamide on days +3 and +4 followed busulfan-fludarabine conditioning and a marrow graft. This record comes from a study of T cells after posttransplantation cyclophosphamide. Study-level points and caveats: Recipient CMV seropositivity and CMV reactivation strongly tracked TRB clonality. TRB overlap between skin or GI tissue T cells and blood was limited. Donor CD8+ memory clones often dominated recipient blood repertoires at later times.

The sample in question was PBMCs, obtained after allogeneic stem cell transplant with posttransplant cyclophosphamide. This receptor was taken from a female patient between 40 and 55 years old who received an allogeneic stem cell transplant from a related donor, was CMV-positive, and had acute GVHD only. Some T cells may be the graft donor's. This chain links TRBV7-9 with TRBJ2-3, with a tentative D call TRBD2 (5 bases). The CDR3: CASSSTGSTDTQYF. The CDR3 nucleotides read TGTGCCAGCAGCTCGACGGGAAGCACAGATACGCAGTATTTT.